This TCR beta chain was found in a study of blood T cell repertoires in COVID-19. CDR3 length: 14 amino acids. Germline-derived CDR1 and CDR2 are SGHAT and FQNNGV. V dropped 3 bases and J dropped 7 bases, with 15 bases sitting between them. Profiling relied on immunoSEQ multiplex PCR, and the TCRdb table lists in-frame clones only, not all of them. The sample consists of tens of thousands of clones, about 86% of them appearing once. The sample was peripheral blood. The clonotype was recovered from a woman older than 75 with acute or convalescent COVID-19. The V and J genes are TRBV11-2 and TRBJ1-2; the D gene is possibly TRBD1 (6 bases). CDR3 DNA sequence: TGTGCCAGCAGCTTGGAACCACAGGGAAGTGGCTACACCTTC. Translated: CASSLEPQGSGYTF.